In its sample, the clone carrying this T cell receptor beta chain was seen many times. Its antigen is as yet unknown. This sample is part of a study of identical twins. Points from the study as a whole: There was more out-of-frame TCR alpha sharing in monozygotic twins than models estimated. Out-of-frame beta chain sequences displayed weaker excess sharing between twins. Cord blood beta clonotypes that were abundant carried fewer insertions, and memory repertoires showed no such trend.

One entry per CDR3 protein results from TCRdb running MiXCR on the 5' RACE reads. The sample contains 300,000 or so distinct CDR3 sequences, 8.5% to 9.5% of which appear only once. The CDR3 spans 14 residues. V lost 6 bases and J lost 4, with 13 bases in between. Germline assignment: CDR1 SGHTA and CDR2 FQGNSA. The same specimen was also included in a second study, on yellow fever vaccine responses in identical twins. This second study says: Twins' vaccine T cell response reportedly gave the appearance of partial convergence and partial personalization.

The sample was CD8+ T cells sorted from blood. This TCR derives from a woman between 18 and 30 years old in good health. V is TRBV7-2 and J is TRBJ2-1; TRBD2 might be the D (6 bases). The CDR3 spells CASRNLGGYNEQFF. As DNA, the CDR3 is TGTGCCAGCAGAAACTTGGGGGGTTACAATGAGCAGTTCTTC.